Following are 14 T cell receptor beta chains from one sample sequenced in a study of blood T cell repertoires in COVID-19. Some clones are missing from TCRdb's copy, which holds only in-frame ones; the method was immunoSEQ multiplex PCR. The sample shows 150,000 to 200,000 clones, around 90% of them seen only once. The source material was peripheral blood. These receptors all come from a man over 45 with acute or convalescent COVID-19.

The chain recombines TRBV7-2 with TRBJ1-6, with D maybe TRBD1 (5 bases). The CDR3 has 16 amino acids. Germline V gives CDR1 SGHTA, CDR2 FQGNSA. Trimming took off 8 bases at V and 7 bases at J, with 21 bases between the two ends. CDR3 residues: CASGNLGQGSNSPLHF. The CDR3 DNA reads TGTGCCAGCGGTAACTTAGGGCAGGGAAGCAATTCACCCCTCCACTTT.

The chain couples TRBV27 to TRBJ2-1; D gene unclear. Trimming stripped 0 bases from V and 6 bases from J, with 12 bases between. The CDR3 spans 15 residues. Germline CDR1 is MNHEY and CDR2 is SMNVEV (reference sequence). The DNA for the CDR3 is TGTGCCAGCAGTTTATCGAGCCAAGCCCTCAATGAGCAGTTCTTC. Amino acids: CASSLSSQALNEQFF.

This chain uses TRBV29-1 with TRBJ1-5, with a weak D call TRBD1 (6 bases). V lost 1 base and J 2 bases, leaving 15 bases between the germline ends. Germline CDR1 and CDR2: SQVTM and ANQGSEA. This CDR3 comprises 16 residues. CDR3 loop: CSVEVEAGAGNQPQHF. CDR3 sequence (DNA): TGCAGCGTTGAAGTCGAGGCAGGGGCTGGCAATCAGCCCCAGCATTTT.

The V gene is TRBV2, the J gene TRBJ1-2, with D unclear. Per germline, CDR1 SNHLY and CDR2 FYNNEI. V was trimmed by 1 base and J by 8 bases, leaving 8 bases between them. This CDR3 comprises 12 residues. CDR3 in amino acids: CASSEDERGYTF. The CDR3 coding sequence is TGTGCCAGCAGTGAAGATGAGCGGGGCTACACCTTC.

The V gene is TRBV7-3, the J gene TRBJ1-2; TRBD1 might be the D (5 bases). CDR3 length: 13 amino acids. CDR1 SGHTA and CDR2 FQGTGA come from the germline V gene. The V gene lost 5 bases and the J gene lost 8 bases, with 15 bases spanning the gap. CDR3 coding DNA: TGTGCCAGCAGCCCTACTCGGGGGGAAGGCTACACCTTC. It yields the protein CASSPTRGEGYTF.

CDR3 amino acids: CASSLVMRGRFTDTQYF. The CDR3 DNA is TGTGCCAGCAGCTTAGTTATGCGGGGACGGTTCACAGATACGCAGTATTTT. The rearrangement links TRBV7-8 to TRBJ2-3, with D maybe TRBD2 (6 bases). Trimming removed 1 base from V and 2 bases from J, with 16 bases in between. CDR1 and CDR2 (germline): SGHVS, FQNEAQ. The CDR3 length is 17 residues.

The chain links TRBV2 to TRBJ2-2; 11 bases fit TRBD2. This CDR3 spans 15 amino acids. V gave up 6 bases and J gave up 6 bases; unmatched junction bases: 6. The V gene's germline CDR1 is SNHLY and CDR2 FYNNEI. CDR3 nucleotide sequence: TGTGCCAGCAGGCGGACTAGCGGGCTCTCCGGGGAGCTGTTTTTT. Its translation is CASRRTSGLSGELFF.

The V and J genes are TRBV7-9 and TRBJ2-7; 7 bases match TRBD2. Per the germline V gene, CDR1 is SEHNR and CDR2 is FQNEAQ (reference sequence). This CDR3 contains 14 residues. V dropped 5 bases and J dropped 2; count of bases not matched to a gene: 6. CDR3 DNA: TGTGCCAGCAGCCCCCCGGGAGGCCCCTACGAGCAGTACTTC. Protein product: CASSPPGGPYEQYF.

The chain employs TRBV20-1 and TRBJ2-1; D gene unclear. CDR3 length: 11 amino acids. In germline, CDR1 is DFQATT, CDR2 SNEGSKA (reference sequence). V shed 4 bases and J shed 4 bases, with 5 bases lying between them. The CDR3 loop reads CSAKTYNEQFF. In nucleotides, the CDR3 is TGCAGTGCTAAAACATACAATGAGCAGTTCTTC.

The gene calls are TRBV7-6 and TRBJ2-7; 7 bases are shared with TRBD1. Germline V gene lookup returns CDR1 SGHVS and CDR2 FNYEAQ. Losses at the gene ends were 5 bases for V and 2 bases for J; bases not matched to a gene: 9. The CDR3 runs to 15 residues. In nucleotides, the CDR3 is TGTGCCAGCAGCAGAGGGACAGTTGAAACCTACGAGCAGTACTTC. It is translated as CASSRGTVETYEQYF.

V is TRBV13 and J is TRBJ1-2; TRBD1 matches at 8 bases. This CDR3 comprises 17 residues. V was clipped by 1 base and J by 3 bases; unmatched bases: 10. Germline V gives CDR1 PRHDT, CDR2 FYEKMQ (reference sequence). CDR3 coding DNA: TGTGCCAGCAGCTTAGATGACGGGACAGGAGGGCACTATGGCTACACCTTC. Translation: CASSLDDGTGGHYGYTF. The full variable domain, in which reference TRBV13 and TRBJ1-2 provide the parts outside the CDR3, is AAGVIQSPRHLIKEKRETATLKCYPIPRHDTVYWYQQGPGQDPQFLISFYEKMQSDKGSIPDRFSAQQFSDYHSELNMSSLELGDSALYFCASSLDDGTGGHYGYTFGSGTRLTVV.

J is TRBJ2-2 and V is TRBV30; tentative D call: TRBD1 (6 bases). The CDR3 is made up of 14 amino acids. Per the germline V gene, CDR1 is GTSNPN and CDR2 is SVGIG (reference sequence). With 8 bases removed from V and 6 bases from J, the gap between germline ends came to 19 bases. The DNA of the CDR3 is TGTGCCCAAAAGAGGACAGCGTATTCCGGGGAGCTGTTTTTT. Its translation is CAQKRTAYSGELFF.

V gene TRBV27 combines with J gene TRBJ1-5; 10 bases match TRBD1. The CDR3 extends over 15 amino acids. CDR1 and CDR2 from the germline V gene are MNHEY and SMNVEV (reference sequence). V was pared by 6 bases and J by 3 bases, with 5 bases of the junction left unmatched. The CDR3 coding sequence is TGTGCCAGCAGCCAGACAGGGGGCTTCAATCAGCCCCAGCATTTT. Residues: CASSQTGGFNQPQHF.

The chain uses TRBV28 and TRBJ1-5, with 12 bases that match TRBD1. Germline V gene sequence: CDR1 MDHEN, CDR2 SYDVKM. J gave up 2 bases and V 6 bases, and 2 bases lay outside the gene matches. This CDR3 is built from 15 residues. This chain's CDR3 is CASRGQGARNQPQHF. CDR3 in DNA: TGTGCCAGCAGGGGACAGGGGGCCCGCAATCAGCCCCAGCATTTT.